This TCR beta chain was sequenced for a study of human CD8 memory T cell subsets. Study-wide results and limits: Effector memory cells lacked the similarly high diversity that stem-like memory and precursor exhausted T cells had.

Construction of TCR beta libraries was accomplished by means of UMI-labeled 5' RACE. TCRdb re-called the 5' RACE reads; every CDR3 protein appears as one record, without DNA. The listing contains about 10,000 distinct CDR3 sequences. The CDR3 contains 18 residues. Germline V gene data show CDR1 as SGHNT and CDR2 as YYREEE (reference sequence). Buffy coats of healthy donors yielded the PBMC. Negative magnetic separation was used for the enrichment of total CD8+ T cells. The source of the RNA was duplicate vials containing around 140,000 sorted CD8+ T cells for each subset. To note about this clonotype: Antigen unknown.

The sample was CD8+ T cells from PBMCs. The chain carries TRBV5-4 and TRBJ1-5; TCRdb's D gene call, TRBD1, goes unchecked for lack of DNA. This clonotype was obtained from a human donor in good health. This chain's CDR3 is CASSSTGGESSNDQPQHF.